This record looks at one TCR beta chain sequence and its context. This receptor's antigen is unknown. It has no much larger one-base neighbor in the sample; base qualities were not kept. The data were obtained in a study of early T cells in non-severe SARS-CoV-2 infection (TCRdb year 2021). About the full investigation: Because TCR sequencing relied on bulk RNA taken from unsorted whole blood, pairing of alpha and beta chains was not possible.

In the germline V gene (reference sequence), CDR1 corresponds to LGHDT and CDR2 to YNNKEL. Deletion took 3 bases off V and 8 bases off J, with a span of 10 bases between the germline ends. The CDR3 spans 13 residues, from the cysteine through the phenylalanine. This entry keeps only the CDR3 DNA: 39 bases, framed from base 1. Here is what the overall study found, with its caveats: VDJdb matching was skewed toward anti-spike CD8 responses and likely underestimated virus-specific expansions by missing private and CD4 specificities.

Set within a cohort of healthcare workers in London, UK, this nested case-control study involved weekly PCR testing of nasopharyngeal swabs along with blood sampling. Healthcare workers were recruited between 23 and 31 March 2020, during the week of the UK lockdown, and were followed weekly for up to 16 weeks. Receptors were amplified or captured by 5' RACE. Reads for this sample came from a NextSeq 500. Unique molecular identifiers were attached to individual cDNA molecules in the TCR library protocol so that sequencing error and PCR bias could be corrected. TCR alpha and beta chains were both sequenced, and the abundances of alpha and beta sequences in each sample were closely correlated with each other. As for the authors' bioinformatics: V gene, J gene and CDR3 annotation of TCR sequences was performed with Decombinator V4. Expanded TCRs were defined as changing significantly between any two time points under a Poisson model with p below 0.0001. TCR abundances were normalised to the total number of TCRs sequenced in each sample and reported as counts per million. TRAV1-2 paired with TRAJ12, TRAJ20 or TRAJ33 defined MAIT TCRs, while TRAV10 paired with TRAJ18 defined iNKT TCRs. VDJdb, accessed 1 November 2021, was searched for CMV, EBV and SARS-CoV-2 annotated TCRs, excluding TCRs annotated for multiple antigens. Clones were called with MiXCR by TCRdb after fastp trimmed the public reads at Q25, and only in-frame beta chains were retained. When rows share a CDR3 protein, they turn into one entry using the most common DNA and genes. TCRdb's processing, not the authors', yielded these V and J calls. The sample includes approximately 71,000 distinct CDR3 sequences, with 9.5% to 15% observed a single time. Roughly 2.5% of the sample goes to the ten largest clones.

The source is an adult who was a healthcare worker with PCR-confirmed SARS-CoV-2 infection or an uninfected control (not recorded which). Sequencing was performed on whole blood, taken at baseline. The chain is made from TRBV3-1 and TRBJ1-4; the D gene is perhaps TRBD1, on 5 matching bases. The CDR3 corresponds to CASSHVGVEKLFF. The sequence in DNA is TGTGCCAGCAGCCATGTGGGGGTCGAAAAACTGTTTTTT.